The TCR beta chain under discussion was sequenced for a study of blood T cell repertoires in COVID-19. Study in general: The United States, Italy and Spain supplied acute and convalescent COVID-19 samples. PBMCs, B-cell-depleted T cells, or T cells were the source of the cDNA or gDNA that made up the material.

In this sample, this clone turned up once. The CDR3 spans 14 residues. CDR1 is MNHEY, CDR2 SVGEGT, per germline. V was clipped by 6 bases and J by 1 base; unmatched bases: 3. Per the authors' pipeline: Amplification with reference gene primers provided the estimates of nucleated cell counts. TCRdb's copy holds only in-frame clones and misses some; the assay was immunoSEQ multiplex PCR. V, J and clone size derive from that table, while D and trimming were established from the DNA sequence. The sample yields 110,000 to 150,000 clones, just under 90% seen once. The V gene is TRBV6-2 or TRBV6-3, the J gene TRBJ2-1, with 7 nucleotides matching TRBD1. Sample: peripheral blood. This TCR came from an elderly woman with acute or convalescent COVID-19. DNA for the CDR3: TGTGCCAGCAGCCGACAGGGTTCCTACAATGAGCAGTTCTTC. Translation: CASSRQGSYNEQFF.